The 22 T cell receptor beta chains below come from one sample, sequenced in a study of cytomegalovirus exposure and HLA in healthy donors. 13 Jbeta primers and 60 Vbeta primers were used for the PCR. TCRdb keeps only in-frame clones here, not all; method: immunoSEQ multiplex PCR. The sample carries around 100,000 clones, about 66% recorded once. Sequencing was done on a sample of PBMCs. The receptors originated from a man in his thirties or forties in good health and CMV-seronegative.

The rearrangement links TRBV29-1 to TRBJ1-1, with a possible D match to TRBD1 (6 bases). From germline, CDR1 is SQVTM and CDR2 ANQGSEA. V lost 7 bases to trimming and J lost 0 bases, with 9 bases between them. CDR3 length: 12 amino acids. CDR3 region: CSADSLNTEAFF. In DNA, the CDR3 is TGCAGCGCGGACAGTCTGAACACTGAAGCTTTCTTT.

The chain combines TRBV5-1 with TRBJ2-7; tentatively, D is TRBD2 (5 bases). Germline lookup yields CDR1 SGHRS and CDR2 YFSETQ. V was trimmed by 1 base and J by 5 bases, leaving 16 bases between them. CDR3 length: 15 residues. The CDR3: CASSLSGQTGDEQYF. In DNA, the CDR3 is TGCGCCAGCAGCTTGTCAGGCCAAACCGGGGACGAGCAGTACTTC.

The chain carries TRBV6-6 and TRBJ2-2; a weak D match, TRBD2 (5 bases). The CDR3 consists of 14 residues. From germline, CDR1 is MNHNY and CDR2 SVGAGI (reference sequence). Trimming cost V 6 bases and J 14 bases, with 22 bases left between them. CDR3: CASSQESDWPRLFF. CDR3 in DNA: TGTGCCAGCAGCCAAGAATCGGACTGGCCCAGACTGTTTTTT.

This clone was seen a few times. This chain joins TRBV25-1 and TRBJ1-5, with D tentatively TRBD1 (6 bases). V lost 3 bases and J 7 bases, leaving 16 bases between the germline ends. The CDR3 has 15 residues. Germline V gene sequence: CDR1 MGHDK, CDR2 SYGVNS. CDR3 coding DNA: TGTGCCAGCAGTGAGGGGGCCAGGCCGGGGCAGCCCCAGCATTTT. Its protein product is CASSEGARPGQPQHF.

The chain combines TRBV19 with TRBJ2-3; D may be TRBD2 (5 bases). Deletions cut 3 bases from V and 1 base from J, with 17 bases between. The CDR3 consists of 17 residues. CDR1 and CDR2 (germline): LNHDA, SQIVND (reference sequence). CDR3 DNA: TGTGCCAGTAGTATCCTTGGACTGGCTAGTGGCACAGATACGCAGTATTTT. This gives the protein CASSILGLASGTDTQYF.

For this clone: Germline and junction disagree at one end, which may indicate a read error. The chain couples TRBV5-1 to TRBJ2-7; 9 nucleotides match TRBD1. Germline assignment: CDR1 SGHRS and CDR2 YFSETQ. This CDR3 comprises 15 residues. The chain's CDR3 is CPSSFLTGGNYEQYF. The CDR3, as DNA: TGCCCCAGCAGCTTTCTGACAGGGGGGAACTACGAGCAGTACTTC.

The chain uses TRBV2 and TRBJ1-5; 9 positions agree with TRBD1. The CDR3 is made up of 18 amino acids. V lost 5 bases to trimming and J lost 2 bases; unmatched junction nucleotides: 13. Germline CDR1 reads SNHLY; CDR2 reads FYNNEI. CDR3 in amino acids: CASSLDRGVVQGNQPQHF. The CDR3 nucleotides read TGTGCCAGCAGTTTAGACAGGGGGGTAGTACAGGGCAATCAGCCCCAGCATTTT.

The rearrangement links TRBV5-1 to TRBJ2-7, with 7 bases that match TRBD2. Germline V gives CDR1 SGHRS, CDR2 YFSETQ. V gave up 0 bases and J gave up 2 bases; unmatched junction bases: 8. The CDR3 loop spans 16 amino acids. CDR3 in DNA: TGCGCCAGCAGCTTGGACGTAAGCGGGATAACCTACGAGCAGTACTTC. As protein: CASSLDVSGITYEQYF. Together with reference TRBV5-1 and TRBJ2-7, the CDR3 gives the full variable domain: KAGVTQTPRYLIKTRGQQVTLSCSPISGHRSVSWYQQTPGQGLQFLFEYFSETQRNKGNFPGRFSGRQFSNSRSEMNVSTLELGDSALYLCASSLDVSGITYEQYFGPGTRLTVT.

CDR3 DNA: TGTGCCAGCAGTGATACGGGGACAGGGGCCGAAAAACTGTTTTTT. This sequence encodes CASSDTGTGAEKLFF. The V gene is TRBV6-1, the J gene TRBJ1-4, with 10 bases that match TRBD1. The germline CDR1 and CDR2 sequences are MNHNS and SASEGT. The V segment lost 3 bases and the J segment 8 bases; nucleotides outside the gene matches: 6. The CDR3 loop spans 15 amino acids.

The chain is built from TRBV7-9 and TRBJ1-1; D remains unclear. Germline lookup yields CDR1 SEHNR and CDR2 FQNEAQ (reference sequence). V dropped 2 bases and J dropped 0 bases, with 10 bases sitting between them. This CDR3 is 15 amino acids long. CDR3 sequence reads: CASSLSPGMNTEAFF. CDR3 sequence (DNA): TGTGCCAGCAGCTTAAGCCCGGGGATGAACACTGAAGCTTTCTTT.

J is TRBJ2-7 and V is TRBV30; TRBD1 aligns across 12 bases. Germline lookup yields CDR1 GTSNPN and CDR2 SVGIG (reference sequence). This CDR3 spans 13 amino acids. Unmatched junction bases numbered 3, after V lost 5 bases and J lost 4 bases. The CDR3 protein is CAWGTGGMYEQYF. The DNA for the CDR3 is TGTGCCTGGGGGACAGGGGGCATGTACGAGCAGTACTTC. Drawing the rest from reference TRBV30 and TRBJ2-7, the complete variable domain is SQTIHQWPATLVQPVGSPLSLECTVEGTSNPNLYWYRQAAGRGLQLLFYSVGIGQISSEVPQNLSASRPQDRQFILSSKKLLLSDSGFYLCAWGTGGMYEQYFGPGTRLTVT.

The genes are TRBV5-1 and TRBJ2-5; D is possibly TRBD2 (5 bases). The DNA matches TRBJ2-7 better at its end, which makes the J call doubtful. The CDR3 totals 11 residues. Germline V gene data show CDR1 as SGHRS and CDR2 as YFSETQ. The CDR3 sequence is CASSEGYEQYF. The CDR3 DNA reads TGCGCCAGCAGCGAGGGCTACGAGCAGTACTTC.

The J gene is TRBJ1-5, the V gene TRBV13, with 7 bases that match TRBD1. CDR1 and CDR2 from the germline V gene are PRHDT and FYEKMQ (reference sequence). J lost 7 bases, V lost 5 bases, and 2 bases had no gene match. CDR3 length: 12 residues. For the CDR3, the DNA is TGTGCCAGCAGCCACAGGGGACAGCCCCAGCATTTT. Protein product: CASSHRGQPQHF.

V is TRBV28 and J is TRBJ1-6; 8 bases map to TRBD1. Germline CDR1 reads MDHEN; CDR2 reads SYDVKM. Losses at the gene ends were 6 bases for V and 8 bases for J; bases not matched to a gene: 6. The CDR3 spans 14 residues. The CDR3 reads CASRQGAVYSPLHF. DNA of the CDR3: TGTGCCAGCAGGCAGGGGGCTGTTTATTCACCCCTCCACTTT.

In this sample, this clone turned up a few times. CDR3 coding DNA: TGCGCCAGCAGCTTGGCCGGACCGGAGGTGGGAGAGCAGTACTTC. Its translation is CASSLAGPEVGEQYF. The chain links TRBV5-1 to TRBJ2-7; perhaps TRBD2 as D (5 bases). Trimming shortened V by 0 bases and J by 7 bases, and 17 bases separated the two germline ends. The CDR3 has 15 amino acids. Per germline, CDR1 SGHRS and CDR2 YFSETQ. Full variable domain (rest looked up from reference TRBV5-1 and TRBJ2-7): KAGVTQTPRYLIKTRGQQVTLSCSPISGHRSVSWYQQTPGQGLQFLFEYFSETQRNKGNFPGRFSGRQFSNSRSEMNVSTLELGDSALYLCASSLAGPEVGEQYFGPGTRLTVT.

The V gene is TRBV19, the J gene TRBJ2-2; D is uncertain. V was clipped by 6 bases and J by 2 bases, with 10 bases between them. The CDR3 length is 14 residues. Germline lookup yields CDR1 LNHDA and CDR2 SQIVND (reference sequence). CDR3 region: CASRRGTNTGELFF. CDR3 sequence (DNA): TGTGCCAGTAGGAGAGGCACCAACACCGGGGAGCTGTTTTTT.

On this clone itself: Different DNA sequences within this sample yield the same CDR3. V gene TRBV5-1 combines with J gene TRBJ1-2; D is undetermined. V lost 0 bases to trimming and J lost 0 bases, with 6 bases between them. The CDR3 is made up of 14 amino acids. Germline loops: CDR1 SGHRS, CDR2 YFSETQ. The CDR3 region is CASSLGQANYGYTF. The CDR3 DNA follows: TGCGCCAGCAGCTTGGGGCAGGCTAACTATGGCTACACCTTC. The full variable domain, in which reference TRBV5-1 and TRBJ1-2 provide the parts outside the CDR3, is KAGVTQTPRYLIKTRGQQVTLSCSPISGHRSVSWYQQTPGQGLQFLFEYFSETQRNKGNFPGRFSGRQFSNSRSEMNVSTLELGDSALYLCASSLGQANYGYTFGSGTRLTVV.

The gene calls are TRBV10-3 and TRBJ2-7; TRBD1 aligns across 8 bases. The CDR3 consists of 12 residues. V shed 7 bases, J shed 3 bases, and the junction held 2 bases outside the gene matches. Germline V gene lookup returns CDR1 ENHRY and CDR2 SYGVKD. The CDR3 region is CAITTGGYEQYF. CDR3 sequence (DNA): TGTGCCATCACTACAGGGGGCTACGAGCAGTACTTC.

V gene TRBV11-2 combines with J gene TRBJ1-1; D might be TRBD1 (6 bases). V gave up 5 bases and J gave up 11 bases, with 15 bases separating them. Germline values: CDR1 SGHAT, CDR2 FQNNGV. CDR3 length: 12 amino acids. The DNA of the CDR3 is TGTGCCAGCAGCCCATCCACAGGGAGTGCTTTCTTT. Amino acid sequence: CASSPSTGSAFF.

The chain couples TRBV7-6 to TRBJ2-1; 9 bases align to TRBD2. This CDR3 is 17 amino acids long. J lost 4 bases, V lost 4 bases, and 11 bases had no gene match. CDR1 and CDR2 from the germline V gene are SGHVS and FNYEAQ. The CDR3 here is CASSSVAREGLYNEQFF. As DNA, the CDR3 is TGTGCCAGCAGCTCAGTCGCGCGGGAGGGACTATACAATGAGCAGTTCTTC.

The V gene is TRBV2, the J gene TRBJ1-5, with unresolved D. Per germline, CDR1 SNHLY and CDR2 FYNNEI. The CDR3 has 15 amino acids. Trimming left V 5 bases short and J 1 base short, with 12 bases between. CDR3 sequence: CASSWIEGSNQPQHF. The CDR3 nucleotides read TGTGCCAGCAGTTGGATAGAGGGCAGCAATCAGCCCCAGCATTTT. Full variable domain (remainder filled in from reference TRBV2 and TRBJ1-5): EPEVTQTPSHQVTQMGQEVILRCVPISNHLYFYWYRQILGQKVEFLVSFYNNEISEKSEIFDDQFSVERPDGSNFTLKIRSTKLEDSAMYFCASSWIEGSNQPQHFGDGTRLSIL.

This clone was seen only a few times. Here the CDR3 DNA reads TGTGCCAGCCGGGGGGTTTTCGACACTGAAGCTTTCTTT. Translation: CASRGVFDTEAFF. J is TRBJ1-1 and V is TRBV27, with a possible D match to TRBD1 (5 bases). The CDR3 has 13 residues. Germline CDR1 and CDR2: MNHEY and SMNVEV (reference sequence). V was cut by 8 bases and J by 3 bases, with 13 bases left in between.